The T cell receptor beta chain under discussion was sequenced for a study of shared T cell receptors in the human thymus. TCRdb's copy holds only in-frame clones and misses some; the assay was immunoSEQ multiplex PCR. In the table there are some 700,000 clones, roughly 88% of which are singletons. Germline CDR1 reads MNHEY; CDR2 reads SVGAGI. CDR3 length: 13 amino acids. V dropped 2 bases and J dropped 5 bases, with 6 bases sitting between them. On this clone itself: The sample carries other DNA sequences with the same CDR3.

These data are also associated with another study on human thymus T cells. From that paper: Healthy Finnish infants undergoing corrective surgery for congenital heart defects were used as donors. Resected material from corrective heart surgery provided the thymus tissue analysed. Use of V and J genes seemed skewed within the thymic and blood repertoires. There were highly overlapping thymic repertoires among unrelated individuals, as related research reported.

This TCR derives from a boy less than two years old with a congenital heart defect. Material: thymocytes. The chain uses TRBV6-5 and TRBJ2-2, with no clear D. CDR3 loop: CASSYMRTGELFF. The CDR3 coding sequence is TGTGCCAGCAGTTACATGCGAACCGGGGAGCTGTTTTTT.